Presented here are 4 T cell receptor beta chains from one specimen sequenced in a study of blood T cell repertoires in COVID-19. Only in-frame clones appear in the TCRdb table, and some are missing; sequencing was by immunoSEQ multiplex PCR. The repertoire holds over 65,000 clones, with over 75% as singletons. Sequencing was done on a sample of peripheral blood. The origin of the receptors is a woman older than 75 with acute or convalescent COVID-19.

This sequence joins TRBV2 and TRBJ1-1; unclear D gene. Between the trimmed V and J ends, which lost 6 bases and 6 bases, there was a span of 5 bases. Germline V gene lookup returns CDR1 SNHLY and CDR2 FYNNEI. CDR3 length: 10 amino acids. This CDR3 reads CASRAAEAFF. As DNA, the CDR3 is TGTGCCAGCAGGGCAGCTGAAGCTTTCTTT.

The chain carries TRBV27 and TRBJ2-1, with D tentatively TRBD2 (5 bases). The V and J ends lost 2 bases and 0 bases respectively, with 14 bases between them. The CDR3 has 17 residues. CDR1 and CDR2 from the germline V gene are MNHEY and SMNVEV (reference sequence). CDR3 region: CASSLRGSSTSYNEQFF. The CDR3 DNA reads as TGTGCCAGCAGTTTACGGGGTAGCTCAACCTCCTACAATGAGCAGTTCTTC.

This clone appeared a single time. The chain recombines TRBV7-2 with TRBJ1-3; D is perhaps TRBD1 (5 bases). The germline gives CDR1 SGHTA, CDR2 FQGNSA. The CDR3 length is 13 residues. V was pared by 3 bases and J by 3 bases, with 6 bases between. The CDR3 loop is CASSLGGGNTIYF. The DNA for the CDR3 is TGTGCCAGCAGCTTGGGGGGTGGAAACACCATATATTTT.

This clone was seen more than once but under ten times. The chain couples TRBV19 to TRBJ1-2, with D hard to call. The CDR3 runs to 11 residues. The V and J ends lost 7 bases and 2 bases respectively, with 5 bases between them. CDR1 LNHDA and CDR2 SQIVND come from the germline V gene (reference sequence). CDR3 sequence: CASNRNYGYTF. CDR3 coding DNA: TGTGCCAGTAATAGAAACTATGGCTACACCTTC.